A selection of T cell receptor beta chains follows, all from one sample in a study of T cell responses to AZD1222 COVID-19 vaccine. The repertoire was sequenced with immunoSEQ multiplex PCR; TCRdb's copy has only in-frame clones and lacks some. Of fewer than 150,000 clones in the sample, 80% to 90% were seen once. The specimen was peripheral blood, collected on day 0 of AZD1222 vaccination. These receptors all stem from an adult in good health. CDR3s include the opening cysteine and the closing phenylalanine or tryptophan.

v_call,j_call,cdr3_aa
TRBV21-1,TRBJ1-3,CASRKGISGNTIYF
TRBV5-6,TRBJ1-1,CASSLWGARMDTEAFF
TRBV11-1,TRBJ1-2,CASSLNNYGYTF
TRBV6-5,TRBJ2-7,CASKLLFEIYEQYF
TRBV5-1,TRBJ2-7,CASSMDSYEQYF
TRBV2,TRBJ2-7,CASSRDTGLAGYFF
TRBV5-1,TRBJ1-2,CASSLGQGEVGGYTF
TRBV18,TRBJ2-7,CASSPKQDVEQYF
TRBV10-3,TRBJ2-7,CAIRSGITYEQYF
TRBV9,TRBJ2-5,CASSVATGGLETQYF
TRBV24-1,TRBJ1-2,CAVFDRAYGYTF
TRBV10-2,TRBJ2-2,CASRGQTYTGELFF
TRBV30,TRBJ1-4,CAWTLGGLVEKLFF
TRBV5-6,TRBJ2-3,CASNPGLAGTDTQYF
TRBV5-8,TRBJ2-7,CASTPRGQGAWEQYF
TRBV11-2,TRBJ1-2,CASSLGAYGYTF
TRBV2,TRBJ2-3,CASSGTSGSRTDTQYF
TRBV6-6,TRBJ2-7,CASSYSKPPSYEQYF